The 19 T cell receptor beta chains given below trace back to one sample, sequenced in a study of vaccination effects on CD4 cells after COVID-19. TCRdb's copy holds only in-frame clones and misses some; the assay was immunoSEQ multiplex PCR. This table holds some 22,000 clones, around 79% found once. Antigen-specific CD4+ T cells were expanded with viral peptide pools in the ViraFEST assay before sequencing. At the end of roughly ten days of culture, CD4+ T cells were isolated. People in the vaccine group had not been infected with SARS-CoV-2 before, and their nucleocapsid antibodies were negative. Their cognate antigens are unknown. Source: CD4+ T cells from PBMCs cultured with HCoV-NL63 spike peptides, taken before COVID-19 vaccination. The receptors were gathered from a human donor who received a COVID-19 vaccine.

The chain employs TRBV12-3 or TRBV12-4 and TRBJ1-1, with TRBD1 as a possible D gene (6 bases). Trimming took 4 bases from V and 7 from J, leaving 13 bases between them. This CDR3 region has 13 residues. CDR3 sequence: CASSYRVEGEAFF. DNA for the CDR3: TGTGCCAGCAGTTACAGGGTGGAGGGTGAAGCTTTCTTT.

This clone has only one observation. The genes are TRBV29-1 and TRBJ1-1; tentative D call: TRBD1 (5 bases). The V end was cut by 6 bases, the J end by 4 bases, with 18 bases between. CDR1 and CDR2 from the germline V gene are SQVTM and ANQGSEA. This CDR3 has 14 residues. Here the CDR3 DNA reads TGCAGCGTGGCTTGGGACGTCCCTTCCACTGAAGCTTTCTTT. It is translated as CSVAWDVPSTEAFF. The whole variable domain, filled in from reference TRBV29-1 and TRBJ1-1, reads SAVISQKPSRDICQRGTSLTIQCQVDSQVTMMFWYRQQPGQSLTLIATANQGSEATYESGFVIDKFPISRPNLTFSTLTVSNMSPEDSSIYLCSVAWDVPSTEAFFGQGTRLTVV.

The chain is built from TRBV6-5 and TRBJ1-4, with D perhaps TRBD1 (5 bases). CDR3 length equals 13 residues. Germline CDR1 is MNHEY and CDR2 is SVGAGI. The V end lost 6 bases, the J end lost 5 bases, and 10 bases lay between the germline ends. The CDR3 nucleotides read TGTGCCAGCAGGAGCCGGGACAATGAAAAACTGTTTTTT. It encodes CASRSRDNEKLFF.

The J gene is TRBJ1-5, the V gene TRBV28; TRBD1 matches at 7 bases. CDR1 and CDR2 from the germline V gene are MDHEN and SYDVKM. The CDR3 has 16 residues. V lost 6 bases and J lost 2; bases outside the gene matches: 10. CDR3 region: CASSTNQGGGNQPQHF. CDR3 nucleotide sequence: TGTGCCAGCAGCACGAACCAGGGGGGCGGCAATCAGCCCCAGCATTTT.

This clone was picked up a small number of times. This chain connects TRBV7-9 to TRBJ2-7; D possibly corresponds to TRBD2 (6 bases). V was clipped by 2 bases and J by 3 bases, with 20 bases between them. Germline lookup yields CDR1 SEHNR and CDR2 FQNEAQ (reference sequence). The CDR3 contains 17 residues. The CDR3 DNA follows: TGTGCCAGCAGCTTATTACCTTTGGAGGGGCTAAACTACGAGCAGTACTTC. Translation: CASSLLPLEGLNYEQYF.

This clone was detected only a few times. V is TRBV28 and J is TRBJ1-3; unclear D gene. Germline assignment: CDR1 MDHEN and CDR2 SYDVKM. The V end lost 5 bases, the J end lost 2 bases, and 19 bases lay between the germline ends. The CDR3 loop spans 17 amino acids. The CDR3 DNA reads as TGTGCCAGCAGTCTTCGATTCAGGAGGTGGGCTGGAAACACCATATATTTT. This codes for CASSLRFRRWAGNTIYF.

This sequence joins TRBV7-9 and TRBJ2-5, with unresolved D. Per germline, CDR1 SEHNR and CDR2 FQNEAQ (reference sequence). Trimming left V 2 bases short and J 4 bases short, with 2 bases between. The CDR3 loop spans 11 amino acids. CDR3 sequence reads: CASSLIETQYF. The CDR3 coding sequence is TGTGCCAGCAGCTTAATAGAGACCCAGTACTTC.

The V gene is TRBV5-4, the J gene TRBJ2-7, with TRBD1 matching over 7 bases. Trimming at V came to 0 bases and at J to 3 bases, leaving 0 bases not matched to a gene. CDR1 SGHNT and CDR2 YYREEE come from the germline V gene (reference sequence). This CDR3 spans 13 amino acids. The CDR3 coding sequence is TGTGCCAGCAGCTTGGGGACAGGCTACGAGCAGTACTTC. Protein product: CASSLGTGYEQYF.

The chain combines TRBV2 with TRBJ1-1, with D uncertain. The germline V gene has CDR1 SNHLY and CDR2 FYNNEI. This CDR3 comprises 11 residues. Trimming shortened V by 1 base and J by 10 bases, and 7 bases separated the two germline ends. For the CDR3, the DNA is TGTGCCAGCAGTGAAGGGTCGTTAGCTTTCTTT. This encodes CASSEGSLAFF.

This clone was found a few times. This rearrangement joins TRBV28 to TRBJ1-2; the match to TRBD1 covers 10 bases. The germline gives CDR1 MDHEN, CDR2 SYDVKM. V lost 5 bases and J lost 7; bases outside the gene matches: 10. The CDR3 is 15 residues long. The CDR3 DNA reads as TGTGCCAGCAGTACAACCCTTAGGGACAGGGGTGGCTACACCTTC. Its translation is CASSTTLRDRGGYTF.

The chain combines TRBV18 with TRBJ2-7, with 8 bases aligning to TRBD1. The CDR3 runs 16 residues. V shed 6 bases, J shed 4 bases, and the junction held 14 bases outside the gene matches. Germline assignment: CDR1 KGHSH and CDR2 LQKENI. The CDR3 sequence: CASSRDRGLSRYEQYF. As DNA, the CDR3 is TGTGCCAGCTCCCGAGACAGGGGCCTCTCGAGGTACGAGCAGTACTTC.

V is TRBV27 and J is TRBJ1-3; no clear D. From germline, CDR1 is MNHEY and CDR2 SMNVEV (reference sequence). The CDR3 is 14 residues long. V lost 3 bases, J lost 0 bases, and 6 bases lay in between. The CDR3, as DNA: TGTGCCAGCAGTTTTATGGGCTCTGGAAACACCATATATTTT. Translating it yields CASSFMGSGNTIYF.

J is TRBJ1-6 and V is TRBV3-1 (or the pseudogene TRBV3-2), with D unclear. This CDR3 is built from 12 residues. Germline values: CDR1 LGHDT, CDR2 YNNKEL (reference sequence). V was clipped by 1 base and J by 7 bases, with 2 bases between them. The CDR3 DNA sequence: TGTGCCAGCAGCCAAGCAAATTCACCCCTCCACTTT. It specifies CASSQANSPLHF.

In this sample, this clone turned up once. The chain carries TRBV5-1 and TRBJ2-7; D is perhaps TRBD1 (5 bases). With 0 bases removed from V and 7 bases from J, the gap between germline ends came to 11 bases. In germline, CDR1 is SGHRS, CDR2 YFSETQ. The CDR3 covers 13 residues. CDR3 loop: CASSLAGSREQYF. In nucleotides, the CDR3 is TGCGCCAGCAGCTTGGCAGGGTCGAGGGAGCAGTACTTC.

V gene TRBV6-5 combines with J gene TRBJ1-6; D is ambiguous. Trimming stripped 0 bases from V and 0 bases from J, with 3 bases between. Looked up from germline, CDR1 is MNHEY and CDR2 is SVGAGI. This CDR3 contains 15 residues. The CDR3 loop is CASSYSSSYNSPLHF. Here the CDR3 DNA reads TGTGCCAGCAGTTACTCGAGCTCCTATAATTCACCCCTCCACTTT.

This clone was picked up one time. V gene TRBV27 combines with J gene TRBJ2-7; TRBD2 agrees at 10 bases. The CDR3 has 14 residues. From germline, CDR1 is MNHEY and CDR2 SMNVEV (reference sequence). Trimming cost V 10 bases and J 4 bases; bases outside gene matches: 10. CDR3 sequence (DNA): TGTGCCACTAAAAGACTAGCGGGCCCATACGAGCAGTACTTC. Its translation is CATKRLAGPYEQYF.

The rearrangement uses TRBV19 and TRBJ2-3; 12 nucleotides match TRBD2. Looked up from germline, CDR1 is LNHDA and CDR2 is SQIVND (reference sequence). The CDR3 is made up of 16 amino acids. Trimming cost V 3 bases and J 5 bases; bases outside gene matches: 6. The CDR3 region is CASSMSLAGGGDTQYF. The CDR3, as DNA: TGTGCCAGTAGTATGTCCCTAGCGGGGGGGGGAGATACGCAGTATTTT. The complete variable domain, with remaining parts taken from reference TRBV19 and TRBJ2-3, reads DGGITQSPKYLFRKEGQNVTLSCEQNLNHDAMYWYRQDPGQGLRLIYYSQIVNDFQKGDIAEGYSVSREKKESFPLTVTSAQKNPTAFYLCASSMSLAGGGDTQYFGPGTRLTVL.

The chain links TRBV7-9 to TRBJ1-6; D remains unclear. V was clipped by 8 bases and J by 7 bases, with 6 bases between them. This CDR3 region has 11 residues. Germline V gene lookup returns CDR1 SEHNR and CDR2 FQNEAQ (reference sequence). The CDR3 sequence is CASGENSPLHF. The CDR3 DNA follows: TGTGCCAGCGGGGAGAATTCACCCCTCCACTTT.

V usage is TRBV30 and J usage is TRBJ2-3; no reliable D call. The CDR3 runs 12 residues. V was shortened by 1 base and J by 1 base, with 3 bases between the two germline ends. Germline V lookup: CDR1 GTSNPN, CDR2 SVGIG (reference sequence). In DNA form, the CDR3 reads TGTGCCTGGAGTGCTGGCACAGATACGCAGTATTTT. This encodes CAWSAGTDTQYF.